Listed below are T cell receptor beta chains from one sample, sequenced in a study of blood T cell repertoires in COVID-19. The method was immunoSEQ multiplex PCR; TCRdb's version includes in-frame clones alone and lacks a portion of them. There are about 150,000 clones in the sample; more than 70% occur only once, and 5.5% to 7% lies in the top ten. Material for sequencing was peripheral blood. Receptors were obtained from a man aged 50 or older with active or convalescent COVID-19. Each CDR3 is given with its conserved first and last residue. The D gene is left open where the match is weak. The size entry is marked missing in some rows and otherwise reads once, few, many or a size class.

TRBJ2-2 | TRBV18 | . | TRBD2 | TGTGCCAGCTCACCCGTGGGAGGGCCTGGCGGGGAGCTGTTTTTT | CASSPVGGPGGELFF
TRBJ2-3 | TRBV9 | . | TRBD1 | TGTGCCAGCAACAGGGACAGTAGCACAGATACGCAGTATTTT | CASNRDSSTDTQYF
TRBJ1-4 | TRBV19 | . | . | TGTGCCAGTAGTCCTAGTATTAATGAAAAACTGTTTTTT | CASSPSINEKLFF
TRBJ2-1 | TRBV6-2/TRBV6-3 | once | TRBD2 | TGTGCCAGCAGTTACGGGGGGACTAGCGGGAGGCTCTATGAGCAGTTCTTC | CASSYGGTSGRLYEQFF
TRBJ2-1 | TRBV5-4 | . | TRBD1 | TGTGCCAGCAGCCAGGGACAGTTAAACGGTGAGCAGTTCTTC | CASSQGQLNGEQFF
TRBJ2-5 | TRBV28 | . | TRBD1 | TGTGCCAGCAGTCGAGACAGGGCCTTACAAGAGACCCAGTACTTC | CASSRDRALQETQYF
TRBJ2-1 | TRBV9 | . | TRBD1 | TGTGCCAGCAGCGCCAGGGACAGCTTCTACAATGAGCAGTTCTTC | CASSARDSFYNEQFF
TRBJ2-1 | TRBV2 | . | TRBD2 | TGTGCCAGCAGTGCGAGGACTAGCGGGGTCGATGAGCAGTTCTTC | CASSARTSGVDEQFF
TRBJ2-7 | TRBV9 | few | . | TGTGCCAGCAGCGAGGGGACAATCTCCTACGAGCAGTACTTC | CASSEGTISYEQYF
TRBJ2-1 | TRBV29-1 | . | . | TGCAGCGAAGAACGGGGGGCCCAGTACAATGAGCAGTTCTTC | CSEERGAQYNEQFF
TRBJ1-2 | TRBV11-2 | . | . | TGTGCCAGCAGCCCTGCGATATGGACCGGGACTCCAACCTATGGCTACACCTTC | CASSPAIWTGTPTYGYTF
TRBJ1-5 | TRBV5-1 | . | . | TGCGCCAGCAGCTTGGCCACGGATCAGCCCCAGCATTTT | CASSLATDQPQHF
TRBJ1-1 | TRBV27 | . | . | TGTGCCAGCAGTTTTCAAAGGGGACACTTTGAAGCTTTCTTT | CASSFQRGHFEAFF
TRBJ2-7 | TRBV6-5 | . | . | TGTGCCAGCAGTTCGGAGGGCAGTTTCTTGTACGAGCAGTACTTC | CASSSEGSFLYEQYF
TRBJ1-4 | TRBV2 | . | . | TGTGCCAGCAGTGAGACTTACTTACAAACTAATGAAAAACTGTTTTTT | CASSETYLQTNEKLFF
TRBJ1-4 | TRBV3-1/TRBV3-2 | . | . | TGTGCCAGCAGCCAGCCTAATACGGAAAAACTGTTTTTT | CASSQPNTEKLFF
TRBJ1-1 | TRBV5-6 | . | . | TGTGCCAGCAGCTCTAGCACTGAAGCTTTCTTT | CASSSSTEAFF
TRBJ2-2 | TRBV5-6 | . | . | TGTGCCAGCTCTGGGCCCCGGGGGTGGACCGGGGAGCTGTTTTTT | CASSGPRGWTGELFF
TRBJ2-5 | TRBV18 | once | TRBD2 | TGTGCCAGCTCACCAGGTCTAGCGGGATCGTGGGAGACCCAGTACTTC | CASSPGLAGSWETQYF
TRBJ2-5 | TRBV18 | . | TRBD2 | TGTGCCAGCTCACCTAGCGGGAGCTCGGAGACCCAGTACTTC | CASSPSGSSETQYF